This T cell receptor beta chain was recovered during a study of T cell changes during pregnancy in multiple sclerosis. Germline CDR1 reads LGHNA; CDR2 reads YSLEER. The CDR3 length is 15 residues. The V and J ends lost 11 bases and 7 bases respectively, with 24 bases between them. Generated by immunoSEQ multiplex PCR, the TCRdb table keeps only in-frame clones and is missing some. The sample consists of about 24,000 clones, roughly 89% of them appearing once. This chain connects TRBV4-3 to TRBJ2-1; D is possibly TRBD2 (5 bases). This specimen was CD8+ T cells from peripheral blood mononuclear cells, taken in the first trimester of pregnancy. This TCR derives from a female donor in good health, enrolled as a control in a pregnancy study. The CDR3 bases are TGCGCCGGCATCTCGGGGTTACGCAGACTGAATGAGCAGTTCTTC. Its protein is CAGISGLRRLNEQFF.